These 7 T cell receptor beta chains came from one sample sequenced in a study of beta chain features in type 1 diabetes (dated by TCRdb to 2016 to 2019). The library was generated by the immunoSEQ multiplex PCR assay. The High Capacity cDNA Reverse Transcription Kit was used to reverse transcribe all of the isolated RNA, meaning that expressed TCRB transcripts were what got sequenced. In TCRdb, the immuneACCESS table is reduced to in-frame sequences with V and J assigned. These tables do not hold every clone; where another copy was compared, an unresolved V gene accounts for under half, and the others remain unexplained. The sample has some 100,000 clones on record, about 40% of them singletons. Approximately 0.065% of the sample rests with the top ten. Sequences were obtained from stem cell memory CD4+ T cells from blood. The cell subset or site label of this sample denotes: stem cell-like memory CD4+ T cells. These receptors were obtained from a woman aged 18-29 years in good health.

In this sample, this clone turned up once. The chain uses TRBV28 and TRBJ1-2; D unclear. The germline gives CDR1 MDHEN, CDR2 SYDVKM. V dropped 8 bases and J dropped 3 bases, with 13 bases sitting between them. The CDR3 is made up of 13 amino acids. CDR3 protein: CASHVRGDYGYTF. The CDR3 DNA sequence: TGTGCCAGCCACGTGAGAGGAGACTATGGCTACACCTTC.

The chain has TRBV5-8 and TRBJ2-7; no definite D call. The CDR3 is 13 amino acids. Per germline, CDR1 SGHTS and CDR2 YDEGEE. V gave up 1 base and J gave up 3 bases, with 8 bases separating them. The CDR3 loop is CASSLTQSYEQYF. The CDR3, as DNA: TGTGCCAGCAGCTTGACACAGAGCTACGAGCAGTACTTC.

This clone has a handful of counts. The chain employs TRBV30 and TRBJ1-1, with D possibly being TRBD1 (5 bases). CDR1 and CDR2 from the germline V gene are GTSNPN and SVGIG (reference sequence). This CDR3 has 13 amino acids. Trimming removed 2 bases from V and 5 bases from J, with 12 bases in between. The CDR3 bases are TGTGCCTGGAGTTACAGGTGGTGGACTGAAGCTTTCTTT. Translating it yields CAWSYRWWTEAFF.

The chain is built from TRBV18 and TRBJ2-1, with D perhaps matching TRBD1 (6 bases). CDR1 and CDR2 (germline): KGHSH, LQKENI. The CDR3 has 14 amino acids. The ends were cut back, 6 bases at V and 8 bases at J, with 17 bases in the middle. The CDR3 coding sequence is TGTGCCAGCTCCGAAAACAGGGTTTGGGATGAGCAGTTCTTC. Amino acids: CASSENRVWDEQFF.

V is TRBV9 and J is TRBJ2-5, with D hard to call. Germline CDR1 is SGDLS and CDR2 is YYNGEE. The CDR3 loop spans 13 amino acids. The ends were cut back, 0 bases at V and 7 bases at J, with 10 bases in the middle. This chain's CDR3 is CASSVGYRGTQYF. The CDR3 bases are TGTGCCAGCAGCGTAGGCTATCGAGGGACCCAGTACTTC.

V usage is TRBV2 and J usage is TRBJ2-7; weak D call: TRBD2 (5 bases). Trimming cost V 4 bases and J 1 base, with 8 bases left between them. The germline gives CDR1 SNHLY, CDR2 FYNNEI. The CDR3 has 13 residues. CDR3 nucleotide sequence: TGTGCCAGCAGTGCGGAGGAGTCCTACGAGCAGTACTTC. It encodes CASSAEESYEQYF.

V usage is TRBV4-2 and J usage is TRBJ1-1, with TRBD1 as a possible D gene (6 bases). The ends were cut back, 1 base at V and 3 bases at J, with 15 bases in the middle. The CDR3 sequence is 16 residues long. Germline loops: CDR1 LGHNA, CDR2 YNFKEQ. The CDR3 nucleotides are TGTGCCAGCAGCCAAGGGAGGTCAGGGGAATACACTGAAGCTTTCTTT. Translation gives CASSQGRSGEYTEAFF.